These T cell receptor beta chains were read from a single sample in a study of Graves' ophthalmopathy and Graves' hyperthyroidism. TCRdb re-called the multiplex PCR reads with MiXCR, one entry per CDR3 protein. This table has over 650,000 distinct CDR3 sequences, about two fifths appearing once. The sequencing input was peripheral blood. These receptor sequences come from an adult man with Graves' ophthalmopathy. The CDR3 runs from the conserved cysteine through the conserved F or W. D genes are given only for firm matches. The size entry is marked missing in some rows and otherwise reads once, few, many or a size class.

>TRBJ1-6|TRBV2|many|-
TGTGCCAGCAGTTACAATTCGGGGAACAACGGTTCACCCCTCCACTTT
CASSYNSGNNGSPLHF
>TRBJ1-6|TRBV19|once|-
TGTGCCAGTAGTATGTCAGGTGGCGATTCACCCCTCCACTTT
CASSMSGGDSPLHF
>TRBJ2-7|TRBV2|many|-
TGTGCCAGCAGGGAGACTAGGAACGAGCAGTACTTC
CASRETRNEQYF
>TRBJ1-1|TRBV5-4|-|TRBD1
TGTGCCAGCAGCTTTGAAGGCCTCAGGGGGCAGGGGAACACTGAAGCTTTCTTT
CASSFEGLRGQGNTEAFF
>TRBJ1-2|TRBV10-3|-|TRBD1
TGTGCCATCAGTGAGTCCCGGGACAGGGACTATGGCTACACCTTC
CAISESRDRDYGYTF
>TRBJ1-2|TRBV10-3|-|-
TGTGCCAGCTCTTCCCCGACGAGAGGGTGGCATGGCTACACCTTC
CASSSPTRGWHGYTF
>TRBJ2-5|TRBV20-1|few|-
TGCAGTGCTAGGGGCGGGGAAACGGAGACCCAGTACTTC
CSARGGETETQYF
>TRBJ2-5|TRBV6-2/TRBV6-3|-|TRBD2
TGTGCCAGCAGTTACAGGGCAAGCGGGAGGGCCACGGAGACCCAGTACTTC
CASSYRASGRATETQYF
>TRBJ2-7|TRBV24-1|many|TRBD1
TGTGCCACCATAGGACAGGGGGCGAAAATCTACGAGCAGTACTTC
CATIGQGAKIYEQYF
>TRBJ1-3|TRBV27|many|-
TGTGCCAGCAGTGCCCGATACTCTGGAAACACCATATATTTT
CASSARYSGNTIYF
>TRBJ2-2|TRBV7-8|few|-
TGTGCCAGCAGCCTCCTCGGGGGCCACGCGAACACCGGGGAGCTGTTTTTT
CASSLLGGHANTGELFF
>TRBJ1-2|TRBV29-1|many|-
TGCAGCGTTGAAGTTTCAGGGTATGGCTACACCTTC
CSVEVSGYGYTF
>TRBJ2-3|TRBV25-1|-|TRBD1
TGTGCCAGCAGTGAATCACGGACAGGGAAGAGGACAGATACGCAGTATTTT
CASSESRTGKRTDTQYF
>TRBJ2-7|TRBV19|-|-
TGTGCCTGGGGGGTAGGGAACGAGCAGTACTTC
CAWGVGNEQYF
>TRBJ2-5|TRBV10-3|many|-
TGTGCCATCGGACAAGAGACCCAGTACTTC
CAIGQETQYF
>TRBJ2-7|TRBV7-8|many|-
TGTGCCAGCAGCCTACCCGGTGGCAGGGTATCCTACGAGCAGTACTTC
CASSLPGGRVSYEQYF
>TRBJ1-1|TRBV2|-|-
TGTGCCAACGGACAGAACACTGAAGCTTTCTTT
CANGQNTEAFF
>TRBJ2-5|TRBV10-3|-|-
TGTGCCATCAGTGACTCCGGGACACAGTACTTC
CAISDSGTQYF
>TRBJ1-1|TRBV9|many|-
TGTGCCAGCAGCCCAGCCGGGGATAAGAACACTGAAGCTTTCTTT
CASSPAGDKNTEAFF
>TRBJ1-4|TRBV7-9|many|-
TGTGCCAGCAGCAATCAGGAGACTAATGAAAAACTGTTTTTT
CASSNQETNEKLFF
>TRBJ2-7|TRBV15|-|-
TGTGCCACCAGCAGAGAGGTGTTGGGGGTGCCCTACGAGCAGTACTTC
CATSREVLGVPYEQYF
>TRBJ2-6|TRBV29-1|-|-
TGCAGCGTCGAATCACCCGGGGCCAACGTCCTGACTTTC
CSVESPGANVLTF
>TRBJ1-5|TRBV7-8|many|-
TGTGCCAGCAGCAACAGGCGGGACGTGGATCAGCCCCAGCATTTT
CASSNRRDVDQPQHF
>TRBJ1-5|TRBV7-8|many|TRBD1
TGTGCCAGCAGCTTAGACAGGGGATGGTATCAGCCCCAGCATTTT
CASSLDRGWYQPQHF
>TRBJ1-6|TRBV9|few|-
TGTGCCAGCAGCCCCGGGAGGTTGGTTAATTCACCCCTCCACTTT
CASSPGRLVNSPLHF
>TRBJ1-6|TRBV10-3|-|TRBD1
TGTGCCATCAGTGAGGGGACAGGGAGCGAATCACCCCTCCACTTT
CAISEGTGSESPLHF
>TRBJ1-4|TRBV11-2|-|-
TGTGCCAGCCGCGGACAGATTGGCGTTTATCTGTTTTTT
CASRGQIGVYLFF
>TRBJ1-2|TRBV6-4|few|-
TGTGCCAGCAGTGAAACCGGTTTTGTTGGCTACACCTTC
CASSETGFVGYTF
>TRBJ2-2|TRBV19|few|-
TGTGCCAGTAGTATACCCGCCGGTAGGGGCCTGAACACCGGGGAGCTGTTTTTT
CASSIPAGRGLNTGELFF
>TRBJ1-4|TRBV12-3/TRBV12-4|few|-
TGTGCCAGCAGCTCAACAGGGCTCGGTAATGAAAAACTGTTTTTT
CASSSTGLGNEKLFF
>TRBJ1-2|TRBV19|many|-
TGTGCCAGTATGGGGCGTAGGACAGTCGAAGCTAACTATGGCTACACCTTC
CASMGRRTVEANYGYTF
>TRBJ1-3|TRBV10-3|many|TRBD1
TGTGCCAGCAGTGCAGGGGGCTCTGGAAACACCATATATTTT
CASSAGGSGNTIYF
>TRBJ1-2|TRBV9|many|-
TGTGCCAGCAGCGTATCCACGGGCTATGGCTACACCTTC
CASSVSTGYGYTF
>TRBJ1-2|TRBV7-9|many|-
TGTGCCAGCAGCTTTGGAGGACCACCGGGGTATGGCTACACCTTC
CASSFGGPPGYGYTF
>TRBJ2-3|TRBV7-9|-|-
TGTGCCAGCAGCTTAGATACAGCACCCTCAGATACGCAGTATTTT
CASSLDTAPSDTQYF
>TRBJ2-7|TRBV29-1|-|-
TGCAGCGTTGAGGGCGGGAATGAAGAGCAGTACTTC
CSVEGGNEEQYF
>TRBJ2-5|TRBV7-3|few|-
TGTGCCAGCAGCTCGAACGGGGGAGCTGGGGAGACCCAGTACTTC
CASSSNGGAGETQYF
>TRBJ1-2|TRBV20-1|-|TRBD1
TGCAGTGCCCCTGGACAGGGTTGGTATGGCTACACCTTC
CSAPGQGWYGYTF
>TRBJ2-7|TRBV3-1|-|-
TGTGCCAGCAGCCAGCCCGGGAACGAGCAGTACTTC
CASSQPGNEQYF
>TRBJ1-6|TRBV20-1|-|TRBD1
TGCAGTGCCACACGGGACAGGGGGCTTTATAATTCACCCCTCCACTTT
CSATRDRGLYNSPLHF
>TRBJ2-7|TRBV20-1|few|-
TGCAGTGCTAGTATGGGAGGGGGCGCTCCCCACTACGAGCAGTACTTC
CSASMGGGAPHYEQYF
>TRBJ1-4|TRBV5-1|many|TRBD1
TGCGCCAGCAGTTCTGGACAGGGGGGAGGACGCGAAAAACTGTTTTTT
CASSSGQGGGREKLFF
>TRBJ2-7|TRBV29-1|-|TRBD1
TGCAGTTTAAGGGGACAGGGATACGAGCAGTACTTC
CSLRGQGYEQYF
>TRBJ1-4|TRBV15|many|-
TGTGCCACCAGCAGAGATCTTGATGGGGGGAGTGAAAAACTGTTTTTT
CATSRDLDGGSEKLFF
>TRBJ1-2|TRBV2|-|-
TGTGCCACCACGAGGACTTCTGGCTACACCTTC
CATTRTSGYTF
>TRBJ2-2|TRBV2|-|-
TGTGCCAGCAGCAGCCGGAGTTACACCGGGGAGCTGTTTTTT
CASSSRSYTGELFF
>TRBJ1-2|TRBV7-9|many|-
TGTGCCAGCAGCGCCCCATCGGAGGGTTGGTATGGCTACACCTTC
CASSAPSEGWYGYTF
>TRBJ2-7|TRBV10-3|few|TRBD2
TGTGCCAGCACTCCAGCGGGGACCTCCTACGAGCAGTACTTC
CASTPAGTSYEQYF
>TRBJ1-2|TRBV20-1|many|-
TGCAGCAGCGGGGGCTACACCTTC
CSSGGYTF
>TRBJ2-5|TRBV9|-|-
TGTGCCAGCAGCGCGCGCACGGGGCCAAAAGAGACCCAGTACTTC
CASSARTGPKETQYF
>TRBJ1-2|TRBV15|many|-
TGTGCCACCAGCAGAGACGGGTATGGCTACACCTTC
CATSRDGYGYTF
>TRBJ1-2|TRBV2|-|TRBD1
TGTGCCAGGGGTGAGGACAGGGGGATCTATGGCTACACCTTC
CARGEDRGIYGYTF
>TRBJ2-7|TRBV19|many|-
TGTGCCAGTAGTATTGGGAGAGGGTACCCCGAGCAGTACTTC
CASSIGRGYPEQYF